A single sample gave rise to the 13 T cell receptor beta chains below, sequenced in a study of shared clonotypes between healthy human individuals. Method: immunoSEQ multiplex PCR; TCRdb's copy keeps in-frame clones and lacks some. Here the sample spans about 330,000 clones, around 87% being singletons. The specimen was memory CD8+ T cells sorted from blood. Indicated subset: CD45RO+ cells pooled with CCR7-negative TemRA cells. The receptor set was obtained from a man between 18 and 35 years old in good health.

The J gene is TRBJ2-1, the V gene TRBV13; 16 bases are shared with TRBD2. CDR3 length equals 19 residues. Germline V CDR1 and CDR2: PRHDT, FYEKMQ (reference sequence). Trimming cost V 1 base and J 4 bases; bases outside gene matches: 7. The CDR3: CASSLEGLAGGPLYNEQFF. CDR3 in DNA: TGTGCCAGCAGCTTAGAGGGACTAGCGGGAGGGCCCTTATACAATGAGCAGTTCTTC.

This chain links TRBV5-4 with TRBJ2-7; D may correspond to TRBD1 or TRBD2 (5 bases each). Germline CDR1 is SGHNT and CDR2 is YYREEE (reference sequence). Trimming took off 4 bases at V and 4 bases at J, with 15 bases between the two ends. The CDR3 is 14 amino acids. The CDR3 sequence: CASSDRDGQYEQYF. CDR3 bases: TGTGCCAGCAGCGACCGGGACGGTCAATACGAGCAGTACTTC.

The chain couples TRBV6-1 to TRBJ2-7; no firm D call. Germline-derived CDR1 and CDR2 are MNHNS and SASEGT. This CDR3 is built from 15 residues. Trimming took 4 bases from V and 5 from J, leaving 18 bases between them. CDR3 DNA: TGTGCCAGCAGTGCCCTTATTCTAGTGGGCGACGAGCAGTACTTC. Its translation: CASSALILVGDEQYF.

This chain joins TRBV4-1 and TRBJ2-1; the D is unclear. CDR1 and CDR2 (germline): MGHRA, YSYEKL. Trimming shortened V by 1 base and J by 4 bases, and 8 bases separated the two germline ends. The CDR3 runs 14 residues. The chain's CDR3 is CASSQAPRYNEQFF. In DNA form, the CDR3 reads TGCGCCAGCAGCCAAGCGCCAAGATACAATGAGCAGTTCTTC.

V is TRBV19 and J is TRBJ2-2, with D uncertain. The germline V gene has CDR1 LNHDA and CDR2 SQIVND (reference sequence). V lost 5 bases, J lost 3 bases, and 4 bases lay in between. The CDR3 has 12 residues. The CDR3 spells CASSLYTGELFF. The CDR3 nucleotides are TGTGCCAGTAGTTTGTACACCGGGGAGCTGTTTTTT.

The chain carries TRBV28 and TRBJ2-7; D may be TRBD2 (6 bases). V was shortened by 1 base and J by 2 bases, with 12 bases between the two germline ends. CDR1 and CDR2 from the germline V gene are MDHEN and SYDVKM. The CDR3 length is 15 residues. The CDR3 region is CASSLSPSAAYEQYF. Here the CDR3 DNA reads TGTGCCAGCAGTTTATCCCCTAGCGCGGCCTACGAGCAGTACTTC. Together with reference TRBV28 and TRBJ2-7, the CDR3 gives the full variable domain: DVKVTQSSRYLVKRTGEKVFLECVQDMDHENMFWYRQDPGLGLRLIYFSYDVKMKEKGDIPEGYSVSREKKERFSLILESASTNQTSMYLCASSLSPSAAYEQYFGPGTRLTVT.

To note about this clone: The sample holds other DNA sequences that translate to the same CDR3. The chain uses TRBV7-9 and TRBJ1-2; D remains unclear. Trimming shortened V by 1 base and J by 8 bases, and 5 bases separated the two germline ends. CDR3 length equals 11 residues. Germline V CDR1 and CDR2: SEHNR, FQNEAQ (reference sequence). CDR3 protein: CASSLGSGYTF. CDR3 bases: TGTGCCAGCAGCTTAGGGTCGGGCTACACCTTC. The full variable domain, in which reference TRBV7-9 and TRBJ1-2 provide the parts outside the CDR3, is DTGVSQNPRHKITKRGQNVTFRCDPISEHNRLYWYRQTLGQGPEFLTYFQNEAQLEKSRLLSDRFSAERPKGSFSTLEIQRTEQGDSAMYLCASSLGSGYTFGSGTRLTVV.

The DNA for the CDR3 is TGTGCCAGCAGTTACACTAGCGGGATGAATGAGCAGTTCTTC. It translates to CASSYTSGMNEQFF. The V call is TRBV6-5, the J call TRBJ2-1; 10 bases agree with TRBD2. V gave up 2 bases and J gave up 7 bases; unmatched junction bases: 2. CDR1 is MNHEY, CDR2 SVGAGI, per germline. The CDR3 is 14 residues long.

CDR3 nucleotide sequence: TGTGCCAGCAGCTTATCATGGGCCGGCGAGGAGCAGTACTTC. Translation gives CASSLSWAGEEQYF. This chain uses TRBV13 with TRBJ2-7; D gene unclear. The CDR3 has 14 residues. Trimming cost V 2 bases and J 7 bases, with 15 bases left between them. Per germline, CDR1 PRHDT and CDR2 FYEKMQ (reference sequence).

The chain is built from TRBV5-6 and TRBJ2-4; D may match TRBD1 or TRBD2 (5 bases each). V lost 0 bases and J 5 bases, leaving 12 bases between the germline ends. The length of the CDR3 is 15 residues. Germline V lookup: CDR1 SGHDT, CDR2 YYEEEE. This CDR3 reads CASSLAIRGQNIQYF. CDR3 bases: TGTGCCAGCAGCTTGGCCATTCGGGGACAAAACATTCAGTACTTC.

CDR3 loop: CASRVEAVSYEQYF. The CDR3 nucleotides read TGTGCCAGCAGAGTCGAGGCAGTCTCCTACGAGCAGTACTTC. This rearrangement joins TRBV27 to TRBJ2-7; D call uncertain. The germline gives CDR1 MNHEY, CDR2 SMNVEV (reference sequence). CDR3 length: 14 amino acids. The ends were cut back, 6 bases at V and 0 bases at J, with 12 bases in the middle.

The chain has TRBV13 and TRBJ2-5; the D gene is possibly TRBD2 (7 bases). The CDR3 runs 16 residues. Trimming stripped 5 bases from V and 2 bases from J, with 18 bases between. Germline CDR1 reads PRHDT; CDR2 reads FYEKMQ (reference sequence). For the CDR3, the DNA is TGTGCCAGCAGCCCTGAAGGGGGGGCCGAGCAAGAGACCCAGTACTTC. It yields the protein CASSPEGGAEQETQYF.

CDR3 loop: CASSLGKGLTEAFF. The DNA of the CDR3 is TGTGCCAGCAGCCTCGGGAAAGGGCTCACTGAAGCTTTCTTT. This chain uses TRBV5-6 with TRBJ1-1; D gene unclear. This CDR3 comprises 14 residues. The ends were cut back, 4 bases at V and 4 bases at J, with 14 bases in the middle. Germline V gives CDR1 SGHDT, CDR2 YYEEEE.